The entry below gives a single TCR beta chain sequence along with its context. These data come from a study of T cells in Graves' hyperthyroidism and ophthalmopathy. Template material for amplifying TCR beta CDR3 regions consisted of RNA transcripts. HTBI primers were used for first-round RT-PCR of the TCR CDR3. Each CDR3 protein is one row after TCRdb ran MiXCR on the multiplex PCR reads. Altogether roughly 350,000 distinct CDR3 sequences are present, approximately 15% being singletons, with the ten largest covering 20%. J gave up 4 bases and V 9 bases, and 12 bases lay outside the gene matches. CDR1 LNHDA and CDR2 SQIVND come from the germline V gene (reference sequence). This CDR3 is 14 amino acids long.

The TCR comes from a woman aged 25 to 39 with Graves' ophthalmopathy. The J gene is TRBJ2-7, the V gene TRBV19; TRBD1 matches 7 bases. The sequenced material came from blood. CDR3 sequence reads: CARQRTGFSYEQYF. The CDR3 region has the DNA TGTGCCAGGCAGAGGACAGGTTTCTCTTACGAGCAGTACTTC. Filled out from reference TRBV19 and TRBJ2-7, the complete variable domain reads DGGITQSPKYLFRKEGQNVTLSCEQNLNHDAMYWYRQDPGQGLRLIYYSQIVNDFQKGDIAEGYSVSREKKESFPLTVTSAQKNPTAFYLCARQRTGFSYEQYFGPGTRLTVT.